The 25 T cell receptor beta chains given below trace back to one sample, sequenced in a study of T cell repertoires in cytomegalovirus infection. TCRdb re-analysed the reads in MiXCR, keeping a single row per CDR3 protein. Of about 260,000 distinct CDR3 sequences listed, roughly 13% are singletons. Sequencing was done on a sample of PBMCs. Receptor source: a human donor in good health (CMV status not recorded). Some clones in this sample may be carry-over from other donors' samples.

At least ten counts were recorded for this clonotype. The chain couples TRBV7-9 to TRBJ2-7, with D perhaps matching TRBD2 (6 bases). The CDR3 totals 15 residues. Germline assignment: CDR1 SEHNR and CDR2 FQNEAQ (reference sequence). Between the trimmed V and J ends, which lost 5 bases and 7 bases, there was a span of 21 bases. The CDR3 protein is CASSPLLGESGEQYF. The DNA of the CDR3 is TGTGCCAGCAGCCCCCTATTGGGCGAAAGCGGGGAGCAGTACTTC.

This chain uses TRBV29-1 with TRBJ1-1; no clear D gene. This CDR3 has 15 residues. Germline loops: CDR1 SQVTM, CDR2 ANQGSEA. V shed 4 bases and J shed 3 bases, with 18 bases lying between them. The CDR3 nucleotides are TGCAGCGTTGCTCCAATAGAGAAAACGTACACTGAAGCTTTCTTT. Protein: CSVAPIEKTYTEAFF. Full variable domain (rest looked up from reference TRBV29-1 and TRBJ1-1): SAVISQKPSRDICQRGTSLTIQCQVDSQVTMMFWYRQQPGQSLTLIATANQGSEATYESGFVIDKFPISRPNLTFSTLTVSNMSPEDSSIYLCSVAPIEKTYTEAFFGQGTRLTVV.

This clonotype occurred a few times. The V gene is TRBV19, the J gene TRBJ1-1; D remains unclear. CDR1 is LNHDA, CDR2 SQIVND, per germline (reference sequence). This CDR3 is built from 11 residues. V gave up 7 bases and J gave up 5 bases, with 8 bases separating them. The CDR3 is CASNTRTEAFF. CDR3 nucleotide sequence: TGTGCCAGTAATACACGGACTGAAGCTTTCTTT.

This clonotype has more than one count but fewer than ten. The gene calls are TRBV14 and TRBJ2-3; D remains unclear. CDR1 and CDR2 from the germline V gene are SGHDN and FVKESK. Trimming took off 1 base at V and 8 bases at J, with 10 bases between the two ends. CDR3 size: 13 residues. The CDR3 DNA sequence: TGTGCCAGCAGCCAAGTGATCGGAGTTACGCAGTATTTT. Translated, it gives CASSQVIGVTQYF.

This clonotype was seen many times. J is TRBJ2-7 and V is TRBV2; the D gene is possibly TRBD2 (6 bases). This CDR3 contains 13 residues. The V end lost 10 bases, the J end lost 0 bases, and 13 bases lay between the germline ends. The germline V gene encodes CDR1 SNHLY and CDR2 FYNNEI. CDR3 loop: CATTLADSYEQYF. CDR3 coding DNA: TGTGCCACGACCTTAGCGGACTCCTACGAGCAGTACTTC. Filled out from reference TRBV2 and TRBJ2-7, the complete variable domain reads EPEVTQTPSHQVTQMGQEVILRCVPISNHLYFYWYRQILGQKVEFLVSFYNNEISEKSEIFDDQFSVERPDGSNFTLKIRSTKLEDSAMYFCATTLADSYEQYFGPGTRLTVT.

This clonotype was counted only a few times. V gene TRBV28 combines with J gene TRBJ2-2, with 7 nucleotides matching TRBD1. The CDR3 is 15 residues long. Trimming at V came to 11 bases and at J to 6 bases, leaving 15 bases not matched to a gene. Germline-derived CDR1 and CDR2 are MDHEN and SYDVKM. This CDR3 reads CAGLKTGSLAGELFF. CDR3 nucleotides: TGTGCCGGCTTAAAGACAGGGTCCTTAGCCGGGGAGCTGTTTTTT.

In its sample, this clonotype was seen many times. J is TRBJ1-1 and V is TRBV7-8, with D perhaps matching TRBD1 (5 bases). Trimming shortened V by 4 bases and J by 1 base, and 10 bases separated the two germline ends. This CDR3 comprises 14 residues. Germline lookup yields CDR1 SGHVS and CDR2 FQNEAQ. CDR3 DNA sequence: TGTGCCAGCAGCTATGCAGGACAGAACACTGAAGCTTTCTTT. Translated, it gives CASSYAGQNTEAFF.

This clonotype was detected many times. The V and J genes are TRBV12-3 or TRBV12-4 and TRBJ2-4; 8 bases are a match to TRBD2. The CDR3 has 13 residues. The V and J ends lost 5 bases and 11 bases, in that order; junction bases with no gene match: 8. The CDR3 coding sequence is TGTGCCAGCAGTCCCGGGAGGGGGTCGGTTCAGTACTTC. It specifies CASSPGRGSVQYF.

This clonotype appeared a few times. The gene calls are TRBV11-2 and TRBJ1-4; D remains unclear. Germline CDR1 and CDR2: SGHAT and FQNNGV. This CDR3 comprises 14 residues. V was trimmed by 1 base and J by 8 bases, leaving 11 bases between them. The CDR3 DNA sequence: TGTGCCAGCAGCTTAGTGTGGCAGTCCGAAAAACTGTTTTTT. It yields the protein CASSLVWQSEKLFF.

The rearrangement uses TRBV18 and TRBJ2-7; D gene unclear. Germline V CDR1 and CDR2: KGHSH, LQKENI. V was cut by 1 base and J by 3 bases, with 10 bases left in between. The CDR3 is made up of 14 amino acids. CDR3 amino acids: CASSPLVPGYEQYF. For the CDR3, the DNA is TGTGCCAGCTCACCACTGGTACCCGGCTACGAGCAGTACTTC.

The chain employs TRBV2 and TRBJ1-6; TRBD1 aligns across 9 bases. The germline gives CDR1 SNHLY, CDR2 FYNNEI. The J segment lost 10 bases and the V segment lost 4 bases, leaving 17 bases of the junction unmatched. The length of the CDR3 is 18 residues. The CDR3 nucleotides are TGTGCCAGCAGTGCCAAGGGGACAGGGCTTTCCCAGAGGTCACCCCTCCACTTT. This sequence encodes CASSAKGTGLSQRSPLHF.

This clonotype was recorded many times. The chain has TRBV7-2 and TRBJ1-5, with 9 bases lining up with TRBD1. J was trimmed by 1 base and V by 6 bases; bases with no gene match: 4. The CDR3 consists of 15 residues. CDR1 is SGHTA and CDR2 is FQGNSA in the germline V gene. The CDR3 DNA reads TGTGCCAGCAGACCCGGGACAGGGAGCAATCAGCCCCAGCATTTT. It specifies CASRPGTGSNQPQHF.

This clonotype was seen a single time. In DNA form, the CDR3 reads TGCAGTGCCGGACAGGGGGATCATGAGCAGTTCTTC. Translated, it gives CSAGQGDHEQFF. This sequence joins TRBV20-1 and TRBJ2-1; 10 nucleotides agree with TRBD1. The trim removed 6 bases at V and 8 bases at J, leaving 4 bases unmatched. The CDR3 sequence is 12 residues long. CDR1 and CDR2 (germline): DFQATT, SNEGSKA (reference sequence).

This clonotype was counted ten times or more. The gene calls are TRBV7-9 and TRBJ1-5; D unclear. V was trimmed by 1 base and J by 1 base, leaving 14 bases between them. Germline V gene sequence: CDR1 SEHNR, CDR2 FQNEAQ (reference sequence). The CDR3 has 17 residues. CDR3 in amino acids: CASSLDRVGRSNQPQHF. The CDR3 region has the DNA TGTGCCAGCAGCTTAGACCGGGTGGGTCGGAGCAATCAGCCCCAGCATTTT.

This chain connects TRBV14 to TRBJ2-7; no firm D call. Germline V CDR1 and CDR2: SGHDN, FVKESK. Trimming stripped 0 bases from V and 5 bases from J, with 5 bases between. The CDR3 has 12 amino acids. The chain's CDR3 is CASSQDFHEQYF. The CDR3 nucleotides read TGTGCCAGCAGCCAAGATTTCCACGAGCAGTACTTC.

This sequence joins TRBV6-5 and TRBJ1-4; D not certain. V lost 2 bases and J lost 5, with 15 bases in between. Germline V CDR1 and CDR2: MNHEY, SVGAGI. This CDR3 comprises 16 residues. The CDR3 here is CASSYTDRARNEKLFF. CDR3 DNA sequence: TGTGCCAGCAGTTACACGGATAGGGCCCGAAATGAAAAACTGTTTTTT.

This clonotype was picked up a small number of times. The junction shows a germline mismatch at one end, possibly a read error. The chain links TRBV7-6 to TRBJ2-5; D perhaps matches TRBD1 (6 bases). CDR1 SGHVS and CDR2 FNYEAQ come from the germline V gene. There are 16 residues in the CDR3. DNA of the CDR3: TGTGCTAGCAGCTTAGATCTCACAAGGGGGCAAGAGACCCAGTACTTC. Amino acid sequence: CASSLDLTRGQETQYF.

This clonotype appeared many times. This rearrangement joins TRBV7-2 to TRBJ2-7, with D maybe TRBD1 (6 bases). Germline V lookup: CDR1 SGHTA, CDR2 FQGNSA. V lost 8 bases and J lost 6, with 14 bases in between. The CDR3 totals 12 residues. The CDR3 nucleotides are TGTGCCAGCTCTTCCAGGGGACGCGAGCAGTACTTC. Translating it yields CASSSRGREQYF.

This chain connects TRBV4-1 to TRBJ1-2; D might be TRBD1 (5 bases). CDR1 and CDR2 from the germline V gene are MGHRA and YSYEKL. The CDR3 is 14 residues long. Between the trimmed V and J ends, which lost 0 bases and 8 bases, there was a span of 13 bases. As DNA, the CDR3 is TGCGCCAGCAGCCAAGATCCCAGGGCAAAAGGCTACACCTTC. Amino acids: CASSQDPRAKGYTF.

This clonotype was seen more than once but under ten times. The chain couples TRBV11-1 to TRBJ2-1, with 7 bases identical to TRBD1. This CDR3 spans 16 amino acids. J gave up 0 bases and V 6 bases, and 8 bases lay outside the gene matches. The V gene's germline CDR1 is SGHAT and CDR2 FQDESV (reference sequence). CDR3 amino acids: CASSQSGTASYNEQFF. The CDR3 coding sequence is TGTGCCAGCAGTCAATCTGGGACAGCCTCCTACAATGAGCAGTTCTTC.

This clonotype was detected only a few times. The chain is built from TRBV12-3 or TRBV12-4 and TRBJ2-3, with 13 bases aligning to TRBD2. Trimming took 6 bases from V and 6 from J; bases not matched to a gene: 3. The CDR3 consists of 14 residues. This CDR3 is CASSGLAGEDTQYF. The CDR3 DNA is TGTGCCAGCAGCGGACTAGCGGGGGAGGATACGCAGTATTTT.

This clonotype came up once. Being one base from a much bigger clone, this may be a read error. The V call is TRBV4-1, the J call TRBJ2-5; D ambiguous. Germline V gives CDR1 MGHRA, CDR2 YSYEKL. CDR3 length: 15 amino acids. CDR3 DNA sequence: TGCGACAGCAGCCAAGATTCCGGCTTTCGGGAGACCCAGTACTTC. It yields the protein CDSSQDSGFRETQYF.

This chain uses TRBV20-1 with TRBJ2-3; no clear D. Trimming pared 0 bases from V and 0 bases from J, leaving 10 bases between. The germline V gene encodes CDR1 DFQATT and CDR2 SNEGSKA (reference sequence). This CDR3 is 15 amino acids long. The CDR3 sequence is CSARDAALSTDTQYF. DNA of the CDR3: TGCAGTGCTAGAGATGCGGCACTTAGCACAGATACGCAGTATTTT.

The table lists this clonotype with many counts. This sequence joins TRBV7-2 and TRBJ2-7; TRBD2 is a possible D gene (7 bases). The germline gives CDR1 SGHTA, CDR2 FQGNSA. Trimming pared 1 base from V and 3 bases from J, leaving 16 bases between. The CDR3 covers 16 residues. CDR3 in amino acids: CASSLGKGGRHYEQYF. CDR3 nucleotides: TGTGCCAGCAGCTTAGGGAAGGGGGGGAGGCACTACGAGCAGTACTTC.

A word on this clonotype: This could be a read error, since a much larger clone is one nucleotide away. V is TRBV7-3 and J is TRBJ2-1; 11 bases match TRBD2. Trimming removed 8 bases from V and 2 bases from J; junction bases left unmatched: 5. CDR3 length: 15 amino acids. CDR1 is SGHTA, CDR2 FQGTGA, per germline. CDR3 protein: CASCASGGTYNEQFF. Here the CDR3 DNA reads TGTGCCAGCTGCGCTAGCGGGGGGACCTACAATGAGCAGTTCTTC.